This paragraph reports one T cell receptor (beta chain). The clone's antigen remains unknown. Base-call qualities are not available, and no considerably larger clone is one nucleotide away. The same CDR3 is also encoded by other DNA sequences in this sample. This specimen comes from a study of blood T cell repertoires in COVID-19 (TCRdb year 2020). Some background on the complete study: Samples covering the acute and convalescent phases of COVID-19 were provided by collaborators in the United States, Italy and Spain. The prospective study material was composed of cDNA or gDNA derived from T cells, B-cell-depleted T cells, or PBMCs. Deeply sampled blood TCRbeta repertoires from subjects exposed to, actively infected with, or recovered from COVID-19 were included in the dataset. The repertoires were made available in a free public database intended to serve as a resource for research on the immune response to SARS-CoV-2. The samples were drawn from two sources: the first 160 participants of the ongoing ImmuneRACE study, and fewer than 1,500 subjects contributed by 6 global collaborators. The sample metadata nearly always contained a de-identified subject ID, COVID-19 status, age in years and sex. Where available, HLA class I and class II types were taken from metadata supplied by the sample provider and were not determined by assay-based typing.

Overall results and qualifications from the work: The quantity of clinical and demographic metadata differed by source and by participant and was supplied without curation.

Each collaborating institution followed its own protocols to collect whole blood in K2EDTA tubes. Collaborator samples were shipped for TCRbeta analysis as frozen whole blood, isolated PBMCs, or DNA extracted from either sample type. TCRbeta CDR3 regions were amplified from genomic DNA using the immunoSEQ Assay, a bias-controlled multiplex PCR. The original methods were these. Within the assay, amplification of reference gene primers was used to estimate how many nucleated cells each sample contained. To quantify the absolute abundance of each unique TCRbeta CDR3 rearrangement, sequence reads were collapsed and filtered. Productive Simpson clonality was computed per sample as the square root of Simpson's diversity index over productive rearrangements. TCRdb took over this immuneACCESS table, retaining in-frame rearrangements with V and J assigned. Such tables are incomplete; in checked studies, under half of the missing clones stem from an unresolved V gene, and the remainder is unexplained. Clonal size and the V and J genes are those of that table, whereas D and trimming came from the DNA. The sample table contains over 95,000 clones; only one count was recorded for approximately 81% of them. The top ten constitute about 13% of the sample.

The sequenced sample was peripheral blood. This sequence was found in a human donor in a cohort sampled during active COVID-19.

At the DNA level, the sequence is TGTGCCAGCAGCCCGGGACAGGGAAACTATGGCTACACCTTC. This sequence encodes CASSPGQGNYGYTF. Rearrangement joined TRBV7-2 to TRBJ1-2; 9 bases in the junction line up with TRBD1. The CDR3 starts with the cysteine, ends with the phenylalanine, and has 14 residues. The kept DNA is CDR3 alone, 42 bases in frame from the first base. Via the germline V gene, CDR1 is SGHTA and CDR2 FQGNSA. Compared with germline, V lacks 5 bases and J lacks 2 bases; bases without a gene match: 3.